These 27 T cell receptor beta chains share one sample of origin, sequenced in a study of blood T cell repertoires in COVID-19. Repertoires were generated with immunoSEQ multiplex PCR, while TCRdb's copy carries only in-frame clones and drops some. The sample yields approximately 150,000 clones, roughly 84% seen once. Sequenced input: peripheral blood. The receptors derive from a man aged 30 to 39 with COVID-19, enrolled during active disease.

This clone has only a few counts. The rearrangement joins TRBV29-1 to TRBJ1-2; 8 nucleotides align to TRBD1. Trimming took 6 bases from V and 2 from J; bases not matched to a gene: 8. Germline V gene data show CDR1 as SQVTM and CDR2 as ANQGSEA. This CDR3 is 14 amino acids long. Here the CDR3 reads CSVWTGRLNYGYTF. In DNA form, the CDR3 reads TGCAGCGTATGGACAGGGAGACTCAACTATGGCTACACCTTC. Variable domain in full (rest from reference TRBV29-1 and TRBJ1-2): SAVISQKPSRDICQRGTSLTIQCQVDSQVTMMFWYRQQPGQSLTLIATANQGSEATYESGFVIDKFPISRPNLTFSTLTVSNMSPEDSSIYLCSVWTGRLNYGYTFGSGTRLTVV.

By share of the sample, this clone is medium-sized. V usage is TRBV9 and J usage is TRBJ2-1; D is possibly TRBD2 (6 bases). The CDR3 runs to 14 residues. Germline CDR1 SGDLS, CDR2 YYNGEE. The ends were cut back, 4 bases at V and 8 bases at J, with 16 bases in the middle. In DNA, the CDR3 is TGTGCCAGCAGCCGGGACGGAGGGCCTTATGAGCAGTTCTTC. It yields the protein CASSRDGGPYEQFF.

The chain couples TRBV11-2 to TRBJ1-2; 9 bases agree with TRBD1. Germline lookup yields CDR1 SGHAT and CDR2 FQNNGV. With 1 base clipped from V and 4 bases from J, the junction kept 4 bases outside the gene matches. This CDR3 is built from 15 residues. The CDR3 loop is CASSLGQGDIYGYTF. In DNA, the CDR3 is TGTGCCAGCAGCTTAGGACAGGGGGACATCTATGGCTACACCTTC.

The gene calls are TRBV5-1 and TRBJ1-4; a weak D match, TRBD1 (6 bases). Germline CDR1 reads SGHRS; CDR2 reads YFSETQ. There are 18 residues in the CDR3. Trimming pared 0 bases from V and 8 bases from J, leaving 23 bases between. CDR3: CASSLAGGAATVQEKLFF. DNA for the CDR3: TGCGCCAGCAGCTTGGCCGGGGGGGCCGCGACGGTACAAGAAAAACTGTTTTTT.

V and J are TRBV29-1 and TRBJ1-1; 8 bases align to TRBD1. Per the germline V gene, CDR1 is SQVTM and CDR2 is ANQGSEA. The CDR3 extends over 12 amino acids. With 6 bases clipped from V and 1 base from J, the junction kept 1 base outside the gene matches. CDR3 coding DNA: TGCAGCGTCGGACAGGGGAACACTGAAGCTTTCTTT. Protein sequence: CSVGQGNTEAFF. Full variable domain (outside the CDR3, taken from reference TRBV29-1 and TRBJ1-1): SAVISQKPSRDICQRGTSLTIQCQVDSQVTMMFWYRQQPGQSLTLIATANQGSEATYESGFVIDKFPISRPNLTFSTLTVSNMSPEDSSIYLCSVGQGNTEAFFGQGTRLTVV.

This chain joins TRBV7-2 and TRBJ1-2, with D hard to call. The CDR3 length is 14 residues. The ends were cut back, 2 bases at V and 4 bases at J, with 11 bases in the middle. From germline, CDR1 is SGHTA and CDR2 FQGNSA. The chain's CDR3 is CASSLNLQIYGYTF. DNA of the CDR3: TGTGCCAGCAGCTTAAACCTACAGATCTATGGCTACACCTTC.

J is TRBJ1-6 and V is TRBV18; 10 bases line up with TRBD1. CDR1 is KGHSH and CDR2 is LQKENI in the germline V gene. The CDR3 is 14 residues long. V shed 2 bases and J 13 bases; nucleotides not matched to a gene: 5. Here the CDR3 reads CASSPGTGARPLHF. The DNA for the CDR3 is TGTGCCAGCTCACCAGGGACAGGGGCGAGGCCCCTCCACTTT.

This clone was seen only once. This rearrangement joins TRBV24-1 to TRBJ2-7; 9 bases map to TRBD2. Trimming took 5 bases from V and 4 from J; bases not matched to a gene: 23. The CDR3 spans 20 residues. CDR1 KGHDR and CDR2 SFDVKD come from the germline V gene. Here the CDR3 reads CATSVPTGNTNGTSRYEQYF. The CDR3, as DNA: TGTGCCACCAGTGTCCCGACAGGGAACACAAACGGGACTAGCCGGTACGAGCAGTACTTC.

The chain couples TRBV9 to TRBJ1-5, with TRBD1 identical over 9 bases. With V trimmed by 5 bases and J by 7 bases, 7 bases remained unmatched. The CDR3 contains 14 residues. CDR1 SGDLS and CDR2 YYNGEE come from the germline V gene. CDR3 protein: CASSPGTGRQPQHF. The CDR3 DNA reads TGTGCCAGCAGTCCTGGGACAGGGAGGCAGCCCCAGCATTTT.

The genes are TRBV19 and TRBJ2-7; TRBD2 aligns across 14 bases. V shed 1 base and J 3 bases; nucleotides not matched to a gene: 2. Germline CDR1 and CDR2: LNHDA and SQIVND (reference sequence). The CDR3 covers 16 residues. The CDR3 protein is CASSIAGTSGSYEQYF. The CDR3 DNA is TGTGCCAGTAGTATAGCAGGGACTAGCGGGAGCTACGAGCAGTACTTC.

This clone has a handful of counts. The chain combines TRBV3-1 (or the pseudogene TRBV3-2) with TRBJ2-1; 14 bases match TRBD2. The CDR3 contains 15 residues. After removal of 4 bases from V and 6 bases from J, the junction contained 2 bases not matched to a gene. Germline values: CDR1 LGHDT, CDR2 YNNKEL (reference sequence). CDR3 in DNA: TGTGCCAGCAGCCGGGGGACTAGCGGGAGCAATGAGCAGTTCTTC. Amino acid sequence: CASSRGTSGSNEQFF.

The gene calls are TRBV28 and TRBJ2-1, with TRBD1 matching 11 bases. This CDR3 comprises 16 residues. Germline V gene data show CDR1 as MDHEN and CDR2 as SYDVKM. Germline trimming cut 4 bases from V and 4 bases from J; bases unmatched to any gene: 6. The CDR3 is CASSSQDRGPYNEQFF. For the CDR3, the DNA is TGTGCCAGCAGTTCCCAGGACAGGGGGCCTTACAATGAGCAGTTCTTC.

The V call is TRBV18, the J call TRBJ2-5, with D perhaps TRBD1 (5 bases). Trimming left V 0 bases short and J 2 bases short, with 7 bases between. The CDR3 loop spans 14 amino acids. Per the germline V gene, CDR1 is KGHSH and CDR2 is LQKENI. This CDR3 is CASSPPQGQETQYF. In DNA form, the CDR3 reads TGTGCCAGCTCACCACCGCAGGGACAAGAGACCCAGTACTTC.

The chain carries TRBV24-1 and TRBJ2-2, with 12 bases aligning to TRBD1. CDR3 length: 16 residues. V shed 7 bases and J 6 bases; nucleotides not matched to a gene: 8. Per germline, CDR1 KGHDR and CDR2 SFDVKD. DNA of the CDR3: TGTGCCACCAGCCAACCCGGGACAGGGGGCGCCGGGGAGCTGTTTTTT. This gives the protein CATSQPGTGGAGELFF.

This sequence joins TRBV14 and TRBJ2-7, with TRBD2 matching over 13 bases. Germline values: CDR1 SGHDN, CDR2 FVKESK. The CDR3 is 15 residues long. Unmatched junction bases numbered 6, after V lost 4 bases and J lost 6 bases. The CDR3 loop reads CASSPLAGGPIEQYF. Here the CDR3 DNA reads TGTGCCAGCAGCCCACTAGCGGGAGGGCCGATCGAGCAGTACTTC. The full variable domain, in which reference TRBV14 and TRBJ2-7 provide the parts outside the CDR3, is EAGVTQFPSHSVIEKGQTVTLRCDPISGHDNLYWYRRVMGKEIKFLLHFVKESKQDESGMPNNRFLAERTGGTYSTLKVQPAELEDSGVYFCASSPLAGGPIEQYFGPGTRLTVT.

This clone was seen once. The V call is TRBV5-6, the J call TRBJ1-2; D is perhaps TRBD1 (5 bases). V dropped 2 bases and J dropped 3 bases, with 11 bases sitting between them. This CDR3 region has 14 residues. The germline CDR1 and CDR2 sequences are SGHDT and YYEEEE. In DNA form, the CDR3 reads TGTGCCAGCAGCTTTTGGCGGGGCCACTATGGCTACACCTTC. Protein: CASSFWRGHYGYTF.

The rearrangement joins TRBV5-1 to TRBJ2-7, with 14 nucleotides matching TRBD2. The V segment lost 2 bases and the J segment 4 bases; nucleotides outside the gene matches: 2. CDR3 length equals 15 residues. Germline CDR1 is SGHRS and CDR2 is YFSETQ. The chain's CDR3 is CASSLWTSGRYEQYF. CDR3 nucleotides: TGCGCCAGCAGCTTATGGACTAGCGGGAGGTACGAGCAGTACTTC. Drawing the rest from reference TRBV5-1 and TRBJ2-7, the complete variable domain is KAGVTQTPRYLIKTRGQQVTLSCSPISGHRSVSWYQQTPGQGLQFLFEYFSETQRNKGNFPGRFSGRQFSNSRSEMNVSTLELGDSALYLCASSLWTSGRYEQYFGPGTRLTVT.

This chain uses TRBV7-9 with TRBJ1-4; 7 bases fit TRBD1. Germline V gene lookup returns CDR1 SEHNR and CDR2 FQNEAQ (reference sequence). V shed 8 bases, J shed 7 bases, and the junction held 7 bases outside the gene matches. There are 13 residues in the CDR3. Here the CDR3 DNA reads TGTGCCAGCCTACAGGGGAAGGGTGAAAAACTGTTTTTT. Its protein is CASLQGKGEKLFF.

J is TRBJ2-5 and V is TRBV7-8, with a possible D match to TRBD2 (6 bases). CDR3 length: 15 residues. Germline V lookup: CDR1 SGHVS, CDR2 FQNEAQ. V gave up 1 base and J gave up 4 bases, with 13 bases separating them. The CDR3 DNA reads TGTGCCAGCAGCTTAGTTACTAGCCGGGTAGAGACCCAGTACTTC. Encoded protein: CASSLVTSRVETQYF.

The gene calls are TRBV10-3 and TRBJ1-5, with D unclear. The germline V and J ends were trimmed by 3 bases and 4 bases, with 7 bases remaining between them. The CDR3 has 13 amino acids. CDR1 is ENHRY and CDR2 is SYGVKD in the germline V gene. CDR3 loop: CAISESGNQPQHF. The CDR3 DNA reads TGTGCCATCAGTGAATCAGGTAATCAGCCCCAGCATTTT.

The gene calls are TRBV5-1 and TRBJ2-2; D is possibly TRBD1 (5 bases). The CDR3 sequence is 15 residues long. Germline CDR1 is SGHRS and CDR2 is YFSETQ. V lost 0 bases and J lost 1, with 7 bases in between. CDR3 sequence: CASSLGRENTGELFF. The CDR3 DNA reads as TGCGCCAGCAGCTTGGGCAGGGAGAACACCGGGGAGCTGTTTTTT.

This chain uses TRBV29-1 with TRBJ2-1; 11 nucleotides align to TRBD2. The CDR3 totals 13 residues. Germline-derived CDR1 and CDR2 are SQVTM and ANQGSEA. The V segment lost 7 bases and the J segment 12 bases; nucleotides outside the gene matches: 11. CDR3: CSGYSGGGFVQFF. The CDR3 DNA reads TGCAGCGGGTATAGCGGGGGGGGTTTTGTGCAGTTCTTC.

This chain connects TRBV11-3 to TRBJ1-5; D gene unclear. From germline, CDR1 is SGHNT and CDR2 YENEEA. V gave up 3 bases and J gave up 4 bases, with 25 bases separating them. The CDR3 has 19 residues. The chain's CDR3 is CASSLGLGPEGFKNQPQHF. Written as DNA, the CDR3 is TGTGCCAGCAGCTTGGGGTTAGGGCCCGAGGGTTTCAAGAATCAGCCCCAGCATTTT.

The chain uses TRBV6-2 or TRBV6-3 and TRBJ2-7; D is uncertain. V shed 4 bases and J shed 1 base, with 11 bases lying between them. Per germline, CDR1 MNHEY and CDR2 SVGEGT. This CDR3 is built from 14 residues. CDR3 residues: CASSSTYSSYEQYF. CDR3 sequence (DNA): TGTGCCAGCAGTTCCACCTACTCTTCCTACGAGCAGTACTTC.

This clone has only a few counts. The gene calls are TRBV29-1 and TRBJ1-5; 10 bases line up with TRBD1. Germline V lookup: CDR1 SQVTM, CDR2 ANQGSEA. V dropped 6 bases and J dropped 5; count of bases not matched to a gene: 7. This CDR3 region has 14 residues. DNA for the CDR3: TGCAGCGTCCGGGACAGGGGTCCGGATCAGCCCCAGCATTTT. Amino acid sequence: CSVRDRGPDQPQHF. Full variable domain (rest looked up from reference TRBV29-1 and TRBJ1-5): SAVISQKPSRDICQRGTSLTIQCQVDSQVTMMFWYRQQPGQSLTLIATANQGSEATYESGFVIDKFPISRPNLTFSTLTVSNMSPEDSSIYLCSVRDRGPDQPQHFGDGTRLSIL.

The chain combines TRBV6-1 with TRBJ1-4; D possibly corresponds to TRBD1 (5 bases). This CDR3 has 15 amino acids. Per the germline V gene, CDR1 is MNHNS and CDR2 is SASEGT. With 2 bases removed from V and 8 bases from J, the gap between germline ends came to 15 bases. In nucleotides, the CDR3 is TGTGCCAGCAGTGAAACCGGGAGGGGCAACGAAAAACTGTTTTTT. Protein sequence: CASSETGRGNEKLFF.

This clone occurred once. The V and J genes are TRBV5-1 and TRBJ1-1; the match to TRBD1 covers 7 bases. Germline V lookup: CDR1 SGHRS, CDR2 YFSETQ. V was clipped by 3 bases and J by 3 bases; unmatched bases: 11. The CDR3 runs to 16 residues. The CDR3 reads CASSSLVNRGHTEAFF. DNA of the CDR3: TGCGCCAGCAGCTCGTTAGTAAACAGGGGACACACTGAAGCTTTCTTT.